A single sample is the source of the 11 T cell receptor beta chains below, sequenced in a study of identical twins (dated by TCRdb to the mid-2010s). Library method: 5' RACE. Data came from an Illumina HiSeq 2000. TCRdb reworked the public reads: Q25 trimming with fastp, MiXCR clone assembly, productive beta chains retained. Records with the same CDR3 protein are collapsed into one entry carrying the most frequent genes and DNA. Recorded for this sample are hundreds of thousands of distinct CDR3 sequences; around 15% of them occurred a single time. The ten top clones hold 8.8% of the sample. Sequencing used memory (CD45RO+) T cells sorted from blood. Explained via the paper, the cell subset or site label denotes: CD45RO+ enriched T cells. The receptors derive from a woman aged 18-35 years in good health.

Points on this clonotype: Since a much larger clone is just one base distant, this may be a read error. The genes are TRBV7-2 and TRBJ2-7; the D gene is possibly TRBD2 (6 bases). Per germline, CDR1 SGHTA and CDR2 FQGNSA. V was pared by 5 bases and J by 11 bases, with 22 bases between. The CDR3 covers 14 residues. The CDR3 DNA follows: TGTGCCAGCAGCCAGGAGGGGCAGGCCGGGGTTAAGTACTTC. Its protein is CASSQEGQAGVKYF.

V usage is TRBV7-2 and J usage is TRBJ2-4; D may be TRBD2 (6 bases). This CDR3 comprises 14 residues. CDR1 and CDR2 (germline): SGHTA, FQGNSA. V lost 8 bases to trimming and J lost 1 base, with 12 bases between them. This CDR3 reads CASRGGGAKNIQYF. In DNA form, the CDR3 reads TGTGCCAGCCGAGGAGGAGGGGCCAAAAACATTCAGTACTTC.

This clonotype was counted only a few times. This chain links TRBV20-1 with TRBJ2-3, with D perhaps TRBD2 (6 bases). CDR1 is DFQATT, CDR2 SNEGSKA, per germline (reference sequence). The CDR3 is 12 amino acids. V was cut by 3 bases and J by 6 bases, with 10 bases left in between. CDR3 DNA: TGCAGTGCTAGTGCGGGGTCCGATACGCAGTATTTT. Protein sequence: CSASAGSDTQYF.

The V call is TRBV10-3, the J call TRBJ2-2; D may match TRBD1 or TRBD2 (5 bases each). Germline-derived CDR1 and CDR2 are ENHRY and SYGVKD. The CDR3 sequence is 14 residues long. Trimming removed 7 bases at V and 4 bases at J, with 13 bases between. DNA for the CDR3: TGTGCCATCAACGGGGAGAGGGGCACCGGGGAGCTGTTTTTT. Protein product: CAINGERGTGELFF.

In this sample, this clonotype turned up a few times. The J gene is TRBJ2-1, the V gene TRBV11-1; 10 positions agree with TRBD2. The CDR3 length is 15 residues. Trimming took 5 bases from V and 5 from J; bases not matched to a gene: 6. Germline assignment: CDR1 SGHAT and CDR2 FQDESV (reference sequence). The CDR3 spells CASSPGSGGDNEQFF. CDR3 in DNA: TGTGCCAGCAGCCCAGGGAGCGGGGGGGACAATGAGCAGTTCTTC.

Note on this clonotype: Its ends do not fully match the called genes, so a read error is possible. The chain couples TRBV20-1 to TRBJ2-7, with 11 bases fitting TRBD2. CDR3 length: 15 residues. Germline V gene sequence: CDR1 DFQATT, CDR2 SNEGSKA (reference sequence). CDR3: CSAGRGSGRAYEQYF. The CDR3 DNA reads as TGCAGTGCTGGGAGGGGTAGCGGGAGGGCCTATGAGCAGTACTTC.

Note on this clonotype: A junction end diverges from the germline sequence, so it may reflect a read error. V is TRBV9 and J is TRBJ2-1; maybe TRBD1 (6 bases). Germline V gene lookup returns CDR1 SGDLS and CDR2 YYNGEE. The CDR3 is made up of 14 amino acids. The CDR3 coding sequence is TGTGCCAGCAGCTGGACAGACTCCTACAATGAGCGGTTCTTC. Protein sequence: CASSWTDSYNERFF.

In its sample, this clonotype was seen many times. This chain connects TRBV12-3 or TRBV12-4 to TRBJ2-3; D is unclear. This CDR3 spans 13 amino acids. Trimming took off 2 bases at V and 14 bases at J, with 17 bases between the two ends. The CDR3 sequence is CASSLLLHLDLYF. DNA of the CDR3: TGTGCCAGCAGTTTACTTTTACACCTCGACCTGTATTTT.

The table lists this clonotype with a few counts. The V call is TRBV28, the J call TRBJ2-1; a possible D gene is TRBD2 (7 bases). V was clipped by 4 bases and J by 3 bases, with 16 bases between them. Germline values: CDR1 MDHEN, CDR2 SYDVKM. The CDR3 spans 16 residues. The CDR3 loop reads CASSSPGGRNYNEQFF. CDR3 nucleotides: TGTGCCAGCAGTTCCCCCGGGGGGCGAAACTACAATGAGCAGTTCTTC.

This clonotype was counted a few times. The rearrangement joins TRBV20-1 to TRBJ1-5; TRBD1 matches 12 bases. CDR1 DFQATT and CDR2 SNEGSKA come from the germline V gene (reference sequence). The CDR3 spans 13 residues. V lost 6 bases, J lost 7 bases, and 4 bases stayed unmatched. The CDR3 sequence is CSAGTGGEQPQHF. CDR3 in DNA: TGCAGTGCCGGGACAGGGGGCGAGCAGCCCCAGCATTTT.

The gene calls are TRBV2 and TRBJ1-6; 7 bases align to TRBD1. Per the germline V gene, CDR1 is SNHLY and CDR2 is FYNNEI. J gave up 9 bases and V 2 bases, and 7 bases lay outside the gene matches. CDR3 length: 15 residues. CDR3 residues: CASSEQTGDRSPLHF. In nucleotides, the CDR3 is TGTGCCAGCAGTGAACAAACAGGGGATCGTTCACCCCTCCACTTT. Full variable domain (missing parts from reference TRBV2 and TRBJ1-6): EPEVTQTPSHQVTQMGQEVILRCVPISNHLYFYWYRQILGQKVEFLVSFYNNEISEKSEIFDDQFSVERPDGSNFTLKIRSTKLEDSAMYFCASSEQTGDRSPLHFGNGTRLTVT.